Below, 5 T cell receptor beta chains from the same sample are listed, as sequenced in a study of T cells after somatic rescue of genetic block (TCRdb year 2020). Libraries were built with the immunoSEQ multiplex PCR assay. TCRdb carries this immuneACCESS record with in-frame sequences only. Its versions omit some clonotypes, under half of them owing to an unresolved V gene in the studies checked, with the rest unexplained. Across this sample there are about 14,000 clones, with over 70% seen only once. The ten largest clones add up to approximately 14% of the sample. Sequencing was done on a sample of peripheral blood mononuclear cells (PBMCs). Receptor source: a boy aged 5 to 17.

This clone occurred a few times. The chain combines TRBV5-1 with TRBJ2-7; D assignment may be TRBD1 or TRBD2 (5 bases each). The CDR3 sequence is 16 residues long. The germline gives CDR1 SGHRS, CDR2 YFSETQ. V gave up 5 bases and J gave up 2 bases, with 20 bases separating them. The CDR3 coding sequence is TGCGCCAGCAGGTGGACGGTATCGGGGACGACCTACGAGCAGTACTTC. Its translation is CASRWTVSGTTYEQYF.

The gene calls are TRBV9 and TRBJ2-1, with unresolved D. There are 14 residues in the CDR3. Trimming left V 3 bases short and J 3 bases short, with 10 bases between. In germline, CDR1 is SGDLS, CDR2 YYNGEE. CDR3: CASSDRALYNEQFF. For the CDR3, the DNA is TGTGCCAGCAGCGACCGGGCCCTCTACAATGAGCAGTTCTTC.

The chain combines TRBV10-3 with TRBJ1-4; D gene ambiguous. The germline V gene encodes CDR1 ENHRY and CDR2 SYGVKD. Trimming stripped 2 bases from V and 7 bases from J, with 8 bases between. The CDR3 runs 13 residues. CDR3 amino acids: CAISEGRSEKLFF. The CDR3, as DNA: TGTGCCATCAGTGAGGGGCGGTCTGAAAAACTGTTTTTT.

The CDR3 loop reads CASSAQIDTQYF. The DNA of the CDR3 is TGTGCCAGCAGCGCTCAGATAGATACGCAGTATTTT. The rearrangement uses TRBV11-2 and TRBJ2-3, with D uncertain. Trimming took 5 bases from V and 5 from J, leaving 8 bases between them. CDR1 SGHAT and CDR2 FQNNGV come from the germline V gene. The CDR3 is made up of 12 amino acids.

The CDR3, as DNA: TGTGCCATCAGTGGGGCAGATAGCAATCAGCCCCAGCATTTT. This encodes CAISGADSNQPQHF. J is TRBJ1-5 and V is TRBV10-3; D is uncertain. CDR1 ENHRY and CDR2 SYGVKD come from the germline V gene. The CDR3 totals 14 residues. V shed 4 bases and J shed 0 bases, with 7 bases lying between them.